This T cell receptor beta chain originates from a study of monozygotic twins with inflammatory bowel disease. Study-wide results and caveats: No detectable difference in repertoire similarity separated concordant from discordant twins, possibly as a result of limited power.

For this clonotype: Antigen: not known.

The germline V gene encodes CDR1 SGHDN and CDR2 FVKESK. This CDR3 contains 14 residues. Using the 5' RACE reads, TCRdb records one entry per CDR3 protein without DNA. The table lists fewer than 350,000 distinct CDR3 sequences. The sequence derives from a human donor with ulcerative colitis or Crohn's disease, or a healthy co-twin of an affected twin (not recorded which). The material sequenced was blood. The chain has TRBV14 and TRBJ2-2; as DNA is missing, the TRBD1 call by TCRdb cannot be tested. The CDR3 loop reads CASSPVGVVGELFF.